Given below is one T cell receptor beta chain in context. The antigen is undetermined. The germline V gene encodes CDR1 SEHNR and CDR2 FQNEAQ (reference sequence). The germline V and J ends were trimmed by 6 bases and 2 bases, with 15 bases remaining between them. This CDR3 contains 15 residues. This entry belongs to a study of T cell responses to AZD1222 COVID-19 vaccine. Whole-study results and caveats: Nearly half of spike-specific TCRs reportedly go after variant regions that carry no mutations.

Using immunoSEQ multiplex PCR, the repertoire was profiled, and TCRdb retains in-frame clones only, with some absent. The table includes over 150,000 clones, roughly 90% detected once. This material consisted of peripheral blood, taken 28 days after the second AZD1222 dose. The V and J genes are TRBV7-9 and TRBJ2-3; a possible D gene is TRBD1 (6 bases). The TCR was taken from an adult who received the AZD1222 COVID-19 vaccine. The CDR3 spells CASSGTPEPTDTQYF. The CDR3 region has the DNA TGTGCCAGCAGTGGGACACCTGAACCCACAGATACGCAGTATTTT.